Given below is one TCR beta chain in context. The antigen is not known. These data come from a study of T cells in Graves' hyperthyroidism and ophthalmopathy. TCR beta CDR3 sequences were amplified from RNA transcripts. Carried out on the TCR CDR3, a first-round RT-PCR used the HTBI primer set. In TCRdb, the multiplex PCR reads were re-called with MiXCR into one record per CDR3 protein. The data contain about 840,000 distinct CDR3 sequences, 38% of them singletons. Whole-study findings and limits: A model built on 13 V-J features separated ophthalmopathy from stable hyperthyroidism.

Sequencing was done on a sample of blood. This sequence originates from a man between 18 and 29 years old with Graves' hyperthyroidism.

The CDR3 protein is CSARPPDRDYQPQHF. CDR3 coding DNA: TGCAGTGCCAGGCCCCCAGACAGGGACTATCAGCCCCAGCATTTT. The chain is built from TRBV20-1 and TRBJ1-5; 7 bases match TRBD1. CDR3 length: 15 amino acids. Germline lookup yields CDR1 DFQATT and CDR2 SNEGSKA (reference sequence). V was pared by 6 bases and J by 5 bases, with 13 bases of the junction left unmatched.